The following is a T cell receptor beta chain sequence with its context. Its antigen is as yet unknown. The record originates from a study of cytomegalovirus exposure and HLA in healthy donors. This PCR relied on a set of 60 Vbeta primers and 13 Jbeta primers. The data were produced by immunoSEQ multiplex PCR, yet TCRdb's version contains in-frame clones alone and is incomplete. The profile shows about 150,000 clones, roughly 74% of them singletons. V gave up 2 bases and J gave up 0 bases, with 11 bases separating them. Germline CDR1 reads MNHNY; CDR2 reads SVGAGI (reference sequence). The CDR3 has 16 amino acids. Study-wide findings and caveats: Researchers reported in a later analysis that a missense DCLRE1C variant was tied to TCR beta V- and J-gene trimming. TCR beta V segments were, for the most part, productive about 87% or about 30% of the time in an earlier analysis. Donor immune exposure was known only as CMV serostatus.

This TCR derives from a man between 18 and 29 years old in good health and CMV-seronegative. The chain couples TRBV6-6 to TRBJ1-3; D is unresolved. The sequencing sample was made of PBMCs. Here the CDR3 DNA reads TGTGCCAGCAGTTACATGGGCAGCCTCTCTGGAAACACCATATATTTT. It yields the protein CASSYMGSLSGNTIYF.